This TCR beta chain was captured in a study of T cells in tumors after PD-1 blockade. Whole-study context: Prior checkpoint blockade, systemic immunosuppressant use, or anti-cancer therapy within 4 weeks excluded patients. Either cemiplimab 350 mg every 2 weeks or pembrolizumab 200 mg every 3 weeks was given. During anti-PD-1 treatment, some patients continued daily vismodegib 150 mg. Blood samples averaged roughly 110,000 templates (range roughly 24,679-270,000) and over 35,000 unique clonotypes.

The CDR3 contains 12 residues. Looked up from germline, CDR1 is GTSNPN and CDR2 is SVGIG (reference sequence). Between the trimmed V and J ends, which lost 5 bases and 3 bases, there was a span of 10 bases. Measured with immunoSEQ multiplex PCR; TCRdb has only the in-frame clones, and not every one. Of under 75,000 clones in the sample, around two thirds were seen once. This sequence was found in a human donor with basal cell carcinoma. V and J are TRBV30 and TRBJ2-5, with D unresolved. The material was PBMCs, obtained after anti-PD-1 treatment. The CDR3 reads CAWARQEETQYF. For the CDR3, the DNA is TGTGCCTGGGCTAGGCAGGAAGAGACCCAGTACTTC.